This T cell receptor (beta chain) was recorded in a study of PD-L1 blockade in urothelial cancer. Study-level information: Patients initiated atezolizumab at some point between 2013 and 2015 at 1,200 mg intravenously every 3 weeks. Patients had undergone 0 to 3 prior chemotherapy regimens. Timepoints chosen for blood analysis were 3 weeks (second dose) and 6 weeks after treatment start. Study-level findings and limits: Expansion of tumor-associated blood clones at 3 weeks was greater in durable-benefit patients.

In germline, CDR1 is SGHNT, CDR2 YENEEA. This CDR3 has 15 residues. V shed 5 bases and J shed 4 bases, with 17 bases lying between them. Assay: immunoSEQ multiplex PCR; the TCRdb copy retains only in-frame clones and omits some. The table shows about 51,000 clones, with about 86% occurring only once. As regards this clone: Its specificity is unknown.

The source of this sequence is a man between 60 and 75 years old with urothelial cancer. This chain uses TRBV11-3 with TRBJ1-2, with D possibly being TRBD1 (5 bases). Sequencing used PBMCs, obtained around atezolizumab (anti-PD-L1) treatment. The DNA of the CDR3 is TGTGCCAGCAGCCTCCCCCGCCCTCAGGGCTATGGCTACACCTTC. This codes for CASSLPRPQGYGYTF.